The rows below give T cell receptor beta chains drawn from one sample of a study of T cell responses to AZD1222 COVID-19 vaccine. Libraries were prepared by immunoSEQ multiplex PCR; TCRdb keeps only in-frame clonotypes and omits some of them. The sample lists around 89,000 clones, just over 85% seen once, with 10% in the top ten. The material sequenced was peripheral blood, taken on day 0 of AZD1222 vaccination. The receptors originated from an adult in good health. Each CDR3 is given with its conserved first and last residue. A D gene is named only where the DNA matches it firmly. Clone sizes are given selectively: once, few, many, or a class where the clone is expanded.

V gene	clone size	D gene	J gene	CDR3 DNA	CDR3 protein
TRBV15	.	TRBD1	TRBJ1-4	TGTGCCACCAGCAGGGATACCGGGACAGGGAATGAAAAACTGTTTTTT	CATSRDTGTGNEKLFF
TRBV6-5	.	.	TRBJ2-7	TGTGCCAGCAGCCAAATAAGGGGCTACGAGCAGTACTTC	CASSQIRGYEQYF
TRBV19	.	.	TRBJ2-1	TGTGCCAGTAGTATAGATGTTTGGACGGCCACCTACAATGAGCAGTTCTTC	CASSIDVWTATYNEQFF
TRBV14	.	.	TRBJ2-2	TGTGCCAGCAGCCAGGTGTCGACTTACACCGGGGAGCTGTTTTTT	CASSQVSTYTGELFF
TRBV18	few	.	TRBJ1-5	TGTGCCAGCTCATCGGACAACGGCAATCAGCCCCAGCATTTT	CASSSDNGNQPQHF
TRBV9	.	.	TRBJ2-2	TGTGCCAGCAGCTTAATGACTAACCAAGGCGGGGAGCTGTTTTTT	CASSLMTNQGGELFF
TRBV3-1/TRBV3-2	few	TRBD1	TRBJ1-4	TGTGCCAGCAGCCAGACCGACAGGGGGCCTCCAAAACTGTTTTTT	CASSQTDRGPPKLFF
TRBV28	.	.	TRBJ1-5	TGTGCCAGCAGCCTACCGGGGAATCAGCCCCAGCATTTT	CASSLPGNQPQHF
TRBV7-8	.	.	TRBJ2-5	TGTGCCAGCAGCCGGGGTGGAGAGACCCAGTACTTC	CASSRGGETQYF
TRBV18	few	TRBD1	TRBJ2-1	TGTGCCAGCTCACCGAGACAGGGGGAAGGGCAGTTCTTC	CASSPRQGEGQFF
TRBV3-1/TRBV3-2	.	.	TRBJ1-2	TGTGCCAGCAGCCCATCCCCACTCTTGGCTAACTATGGCTACACCTTC	CASSPSPLLANYGYTF
TRBV7-2	.	.	TRBJ1-2	TGTGCCAGCAGCTTAGACCGCGCGAACTATGGCTACACCTTC	CASSLDRANYGYTF
TRBV7-2	.	TRBD1	TRBJ1-2	TGTGCCAGCAGCCCGGGGGACAGGGGGCGCGGTGGCTACACCTTC	CASSPGDRGRGGYTF
TRBV15	.	TRBD1	TRBJ1-2	TGTGCCACCAGCAGAGGTACAGGGGGCTTTGAATATGGCTACACCTTC	CATSRGTGGFEYGYTF
TRBV7-9	.	TRBD1	TRBJ1-4	TGTGCCAGCAGCCAACCCTCCGTAACGACAGGGGTCGGTGAAAAACTGTTTTTT	CASSQPSVTTGVGEKLFF
TRBV10-1	.	TRBD1	TRBJ2-2	TGCGCCAGCACCCGAGACAGGGGGAGAACCGGGGAGCTGTTTTTT	CASTRDRGRTGELFF
TRBV18	.	.	TRBJ1-5	TGTGCCAGCTCAACCCGGGACAATCAGCCCCAGCATTTT	CASSTRDNQPQHF
TRBV5-6	few	.	TRBJ2-7	TGTGCCAGCAGATTGGGAGGATACGCGGTCTACGAGCAGTACTTC	CASRLGGYAVYEQYF
TRBV6-6	.	TRBD1	TRBJ1-2	TGTGCCAGCACTCGTACCGGGACAGGGCGCTCTGGCGTCTATGGCTACACCTTC	CASTRTGTGRSGVYGYTF
TRBV6-5	.	TRBD1	TRBJ1-4	TGTGCCAGCAGTTACTCGCGGACAGGGGGTGAAAAACTGTTTTTT	CASSYSRTGGEKLFF
TRBV19	.	.	TRBJ1-1	TGTGCCAGTAGTCGGTGGAGCACTGAAGCTTTCTTT	CASSRWSTEAFF
TRBV5-4	.	.	TRBJ1-1	TGTGCCAGCAGCCCGGCTCAGGGGACTGAAGCTTTCTTT	CASSPAQGTEAFF
TRBV7-9	.	.	TRBJ1-5	TGTGCCAGCAGCCGGACATACAATCAGCCCCAGCATTTT	CASSRTYNQPQHF
TRBV7-8	.	.	TRBJ1-1	TGTGCCAGCAGCTTAACGGGCCCCGGGGAAGCTTTCTTT	CASSLTGPGEAFF
TRBV6-5	.	.	TRBJ1-2	TGTGCCAGCAGTTTAAGGGGATATGGCTACACCTTC	CASSLRGYGYTF
TRBV19	.	.	TRBJ1-4	TGTGCCAGTAGTATAGGTGGGGTGAAGAACGAAAAACTGTTTTTT	CASSIGGVKNEKLFF
TRBV30	.	.	TRBJ2-1	TGTGCCTGGAGCGCCGGGATCCAGGGAGATGAGCAGTTCTTC	CAWSAGIQGDEQFF
TRBV28	.	TRBD2	TRBJ2-1	TGTGCCAGCAGTATCCGACTAGCGGGGGGAAACAATGAGCAGTTCTTC	CASSIRLAGGNNEQFF
TRBV12-3/TRBV12-4	.	.	TRBJ2-7	TGTGCCAGCTTTCAGACAGGAGCCTACGAGCAGTACTTC	CASFQTGAYEQYF
TRBV19	once	TRBD1	TRBJ1-2	TGTGCCAGTAGTATACAGGGGGCTTCCTATGGCTACACCTTC	CASSIQGASYGYTF
TRBV24-1	.	TRBD1	TRBJ2-1	TGTGCCACCAGTGTCCCAGGGGGAAGCAATGAGCAGTTCTTC	CATSVPGGSNEQFF
TRBV24-1	.	.	TRBJ2-3	TGTGCCATTACAATGGTAGTTGGCACAGATACGCAGTATTTT	CAITMVVGTDTQYF
TRBV6-6	.	TRBD1	TRBJ1-5	TGTGCCAGCAGAGGACAGGGGGGCAATCAGCCCCAGCATTTT	CASRGQGGNQPQHF
TRBV3-1/TRBV3-2	.	.	TRBJ1-1	TGTGCCAGCACCTCCATGGGAAGAAGGGGTGAAGCTTTCTTT	CASTSMGRRGEAFF
TRBV10-1	.	.	TRBJ1-2	TGCGCCAGCAGTGAAATACAGGGTTATGGCTACACCTTC	CASSEIQGYGYTF
TRBV20-1	.	.	TRBJ2-7	TGCAGTGCTAGTAGGCAGGCCTACGAGCAGTACTTC	CSASRQAYEQYF
TRBV5-5	.	.	TRBJ2-5	TGTGCCAGCAGTTGGAGACCTCCGTTGGAGACCCAGTACTTC	CASSWRPPLETQYF
TRBV7-6	.	TRBD1	TRBJ1-2	TGTGCCAGCAGCTCTACAGGGGATTATGGCTACACCTTC	CASSSTGDYGYTF
TRBV6-5	.	.	TRBJ2-1	TGTGCCAGCAGTTCCAGGGGGGGGGATGAGCAGTTCTTC	CASSSRGGDEQFF
TRBV9	once	TRBD1	TRBJ1-3	TGTGCCAGCAGCCCACTAGGGACAGCTGGAAACACCATATATTTT	CASSPLGTAGNTIYF
TRBV27	.	TRBD2	TRBJ2-1	TGTGCCAGCAGTTTCGGGGGGTCCTACAATGAGCAGTTCTTC	CASSFGGSYNEQFF
TRBV5-1	.	TRBD2	TRBJ2-5	TGCGCCAGCACCCTGACAGCGGGAGGTGAGACCCAGTACTTC	CASTLTAGGETQYF
TRBV11-2	once	TRBD1	TRBJ1-2	TGTGCCAGCAGCTTAGTCGCAGGGGGTAACTATGGCTACACCTTC	CASSLVAGGNYGYTF
TRBV6-1	.	TRBD1	TRBJ1-4	TGTGCCAGCAGTGAAACAGGGGGCCTTTATGAAAAACTGTTTTTT	CASSETGGLYEKLFF
TRBV2	once	.	TRBJ2-1	TGTGCCAGCAAATGGGACACTAACAATGAGCAGTTCTTC	CASKWDTNNEQFF
TRBV5-1	once	.	TRBJ2-1	TGCGCCAGCACATCACAGGGCCTTGAGCAGTTCTTC	CASTSQGLEQFF
TRBV5-4	.	.	TRBJ2-1	TGTGCCAGCAGCCGTGGACAGAGCTCCTACAATGAGCAGTTCTTC	CASSRGQSSYNEQFF
TRBV28	.	.	TRBJ1-2	TGTGCCAGCATCATCTCGGGGGGGCTTAACTATGGCTACACCTTC	CASIISGGLNYGYTF